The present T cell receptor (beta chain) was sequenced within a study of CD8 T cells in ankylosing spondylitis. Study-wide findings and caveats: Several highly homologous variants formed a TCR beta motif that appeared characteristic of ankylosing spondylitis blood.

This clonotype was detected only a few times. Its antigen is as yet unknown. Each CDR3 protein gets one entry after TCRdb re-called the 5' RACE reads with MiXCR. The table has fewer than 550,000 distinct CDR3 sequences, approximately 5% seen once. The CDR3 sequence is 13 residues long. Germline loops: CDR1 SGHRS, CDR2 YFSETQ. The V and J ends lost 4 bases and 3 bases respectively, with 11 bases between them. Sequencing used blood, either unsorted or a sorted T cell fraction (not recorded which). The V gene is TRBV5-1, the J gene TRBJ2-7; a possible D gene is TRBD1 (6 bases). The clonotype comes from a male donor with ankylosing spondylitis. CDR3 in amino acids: CASSPGQYYEQYF. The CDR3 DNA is TGCGCCAGCAGCCCAGGACAGTACTACGAGCAGTACTTC.